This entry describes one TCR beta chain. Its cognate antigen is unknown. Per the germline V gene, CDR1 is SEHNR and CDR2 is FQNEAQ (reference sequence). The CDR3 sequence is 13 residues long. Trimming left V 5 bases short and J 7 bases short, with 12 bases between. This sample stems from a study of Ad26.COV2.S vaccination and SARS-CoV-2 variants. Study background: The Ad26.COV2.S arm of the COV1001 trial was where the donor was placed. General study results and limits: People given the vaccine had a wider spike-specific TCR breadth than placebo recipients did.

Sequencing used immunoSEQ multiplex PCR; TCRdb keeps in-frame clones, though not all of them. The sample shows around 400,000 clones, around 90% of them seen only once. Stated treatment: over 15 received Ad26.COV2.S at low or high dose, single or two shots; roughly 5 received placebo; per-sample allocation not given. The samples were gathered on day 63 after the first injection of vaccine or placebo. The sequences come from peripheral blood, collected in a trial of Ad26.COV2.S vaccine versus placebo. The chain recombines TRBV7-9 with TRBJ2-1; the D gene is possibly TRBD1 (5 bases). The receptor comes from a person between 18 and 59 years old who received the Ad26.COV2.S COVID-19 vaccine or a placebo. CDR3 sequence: CASSPIPGNEQFF. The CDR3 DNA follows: TGTGCCAGCAGCCCCATACCAGGGAATGAGCAGTTCTTC.